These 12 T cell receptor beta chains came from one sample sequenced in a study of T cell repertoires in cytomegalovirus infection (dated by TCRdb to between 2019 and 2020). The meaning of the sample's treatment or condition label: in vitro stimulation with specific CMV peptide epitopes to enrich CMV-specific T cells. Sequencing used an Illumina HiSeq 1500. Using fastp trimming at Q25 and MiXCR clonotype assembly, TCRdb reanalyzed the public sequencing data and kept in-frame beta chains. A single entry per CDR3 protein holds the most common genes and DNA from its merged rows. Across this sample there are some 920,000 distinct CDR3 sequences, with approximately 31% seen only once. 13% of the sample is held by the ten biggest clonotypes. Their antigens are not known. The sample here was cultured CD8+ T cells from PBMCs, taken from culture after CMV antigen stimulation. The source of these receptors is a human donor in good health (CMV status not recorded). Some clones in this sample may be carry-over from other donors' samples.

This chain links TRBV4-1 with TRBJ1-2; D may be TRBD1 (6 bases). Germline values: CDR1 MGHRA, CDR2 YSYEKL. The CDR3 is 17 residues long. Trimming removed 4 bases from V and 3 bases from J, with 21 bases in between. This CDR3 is CASSPEFFATGYYGYTF. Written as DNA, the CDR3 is TGCGCCAGCAGCCCGGAATTCTTTGCGACAGGCTACTATGGCTACACCTTC.

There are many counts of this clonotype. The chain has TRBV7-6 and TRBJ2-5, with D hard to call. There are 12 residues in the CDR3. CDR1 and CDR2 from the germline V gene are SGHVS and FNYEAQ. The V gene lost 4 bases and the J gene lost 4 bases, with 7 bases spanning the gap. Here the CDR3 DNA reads TGTGCCAGCAGCTCGGCAGGAGAGACCCAGTACTTC. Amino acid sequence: CASSSAGETQYF. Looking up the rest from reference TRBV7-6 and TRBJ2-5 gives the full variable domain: GAGVSQSPRYKVTKRGQDVALRCDPISGHVSLYWYRQALGQGPEFLTYFNYEAQQDKSGLPNDRFSAERPEGSISTLTIQRTEQRDSAMYRCASSSAGETQYFGPGTRLLVL.

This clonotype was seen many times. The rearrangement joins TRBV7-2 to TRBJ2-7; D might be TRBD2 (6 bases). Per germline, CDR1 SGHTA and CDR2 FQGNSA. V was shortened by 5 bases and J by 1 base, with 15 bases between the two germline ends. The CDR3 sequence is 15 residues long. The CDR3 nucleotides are TGTGCCAGCAGCCCCGGGGGTGGTCGTTCCTACGAGCAGTACTTC. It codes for CASSPGGGRSYEQYF.

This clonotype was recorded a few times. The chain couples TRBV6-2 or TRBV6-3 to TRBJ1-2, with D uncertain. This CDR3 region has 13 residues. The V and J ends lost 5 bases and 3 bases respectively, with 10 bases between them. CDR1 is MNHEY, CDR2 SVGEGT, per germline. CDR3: CASSASRHYGYTF. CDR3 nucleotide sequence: TGTGCCAGCAGTGCAAGCAGGCACTATGGCTACACCTTC.

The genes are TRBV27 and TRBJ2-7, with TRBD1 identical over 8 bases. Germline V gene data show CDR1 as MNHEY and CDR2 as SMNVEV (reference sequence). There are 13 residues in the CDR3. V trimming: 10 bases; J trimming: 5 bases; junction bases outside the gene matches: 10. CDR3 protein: CATLGQGGHEQYF. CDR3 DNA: TGTGCCACCTTAGGACAGGGCGGCCACGAGCAGTACTTC.

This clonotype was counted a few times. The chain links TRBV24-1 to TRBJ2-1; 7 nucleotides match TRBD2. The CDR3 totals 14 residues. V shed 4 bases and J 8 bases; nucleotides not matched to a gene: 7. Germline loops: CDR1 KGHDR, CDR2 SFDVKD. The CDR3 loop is CATSDRTSIYEQFF. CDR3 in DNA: TGTGCCACCAGTGACCGGACTAGTATATATGAGCAGTTCTTC.

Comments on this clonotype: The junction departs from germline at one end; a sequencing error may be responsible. The CDR3 protein is CASSSQQVSGMHYGYTF. The CDR3 DNA sequence: TGTGCCAGTAGTTCCCAGCAGGTATCAGGGATGCACTATGGCTATACCTTC. The J gene is TRBJ1-2, the V gene TRBV19; a weak D match, TRBD1 (5 bases). The CDR3 length is 17 residues. CDR1 is LNHDA, CDR2 SQIVND, per germline (reference sequence).

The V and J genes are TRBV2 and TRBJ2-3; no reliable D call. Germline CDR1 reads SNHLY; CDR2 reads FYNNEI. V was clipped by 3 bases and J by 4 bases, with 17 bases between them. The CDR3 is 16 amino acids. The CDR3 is CASSDRYRLKADTQYF. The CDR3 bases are TGTGCCAGCAGTGACCGGTACCGCTTGAAGGCAGATACGCAGTATTTT.

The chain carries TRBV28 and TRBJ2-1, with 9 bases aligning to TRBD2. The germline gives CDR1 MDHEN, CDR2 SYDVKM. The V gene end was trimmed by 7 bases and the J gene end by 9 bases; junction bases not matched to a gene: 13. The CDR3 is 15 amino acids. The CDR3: CASTFTSGPAGEQFF. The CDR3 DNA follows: TGTGCCAGCACCTTTACTAGCGGGCCGGCGGGTGAGCAGTTCTTC.

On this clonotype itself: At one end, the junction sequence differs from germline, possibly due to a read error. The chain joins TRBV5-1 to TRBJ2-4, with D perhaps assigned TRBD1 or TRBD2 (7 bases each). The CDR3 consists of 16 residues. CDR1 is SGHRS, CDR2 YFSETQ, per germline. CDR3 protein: CVSSHTTGREFGIQYF. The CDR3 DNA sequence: TGCGTCAGCAGCCACACGACAGGGAGGGAGTTTGGCATTCAGTACTTC. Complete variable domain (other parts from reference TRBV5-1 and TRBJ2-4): KAGVTQTPRYLIKTRGQQVTLSCSPISGHRSVSWYQQTPGQGLQFLFEYFSETQRNKGNFPGRFSGRQFSNSRSEMNVSTLELGDSALYLCVSSHTTGREFGIQYFGAGTRLSVL.

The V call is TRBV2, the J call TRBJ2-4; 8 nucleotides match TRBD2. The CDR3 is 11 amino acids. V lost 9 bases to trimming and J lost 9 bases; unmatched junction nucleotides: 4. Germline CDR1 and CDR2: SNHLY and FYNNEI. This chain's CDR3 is CASREGSIQYF. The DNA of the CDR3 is TGTGCCAGTCGGGAGGGAAGCATTCAGTACTTC.

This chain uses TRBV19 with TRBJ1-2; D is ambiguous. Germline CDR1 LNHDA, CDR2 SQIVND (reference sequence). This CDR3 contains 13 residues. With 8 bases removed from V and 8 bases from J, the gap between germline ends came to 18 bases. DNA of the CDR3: TGTGCCAGTTCGGAGGACCCCCATGGGGGCTACACCTTC. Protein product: CASSEDPHGGYTF.